Shown below are 4 T cell receptor beta chains from a single sample sequenced in a study of vaccination effects on CD4 cells after COVID-19. Their cognate antigens are unknown. CD4+ T cell isolation took place after 10 days of culture. Assay: immunoSEQ multiplex PCR; the TCRdb copy retains only in-frame clones and omits some. The sample has about 25,000 clones; 65% to 80% are singletons. The input for sequencing was CD4+ T cells from PBMCs cultured without peptide, taken before COVID-19 vaccination. All receptors derive from a human donor who received a COVID-19 vaccine.

This chain connects TRBV9 to TRBJ2-7, with a weak D call TRBD1 (6 bases). Trimming took off 0 bases at V and 4 bases at J, with 11 bases between the two ends. The CDR3 contains 14 residues. Germline CDR1 and CDR2: SGDLS and YYNGEE. For the CDR3, the DNA is TGTGCCAGCAGCGTAGCGGGAAGGGGGTACGAGCAGTACTTC. The encoded protein is CASSVAGRGYEQYF.

This chain joins TRBV24-1 and TRBJ2-1; D is unresolved. This CDR3 comprises 13 residues. The germline V and J ends were trimmed by 1 base and 5 bases, with 5 bases remaining between them. Germline values: CDR1 KGHDR, CDR2 SFDVKD. Here the CDR3 DNA reads TGTGCCACCAGTGATTTACCCCACAATGAGCAGTTCTTC. The encoded protein is CATSDLPHNEQFF.

This rearrangement joins TRBV18 to TRBJ1-1; the D gene is possibly TRBD1 (6 bases). The CDR3 covers 14 residues. V shed 4 bases and J shed 5 bases, with 14 bases lying between them. CDR1 KGHSH and CDR2 LQKENI come from the germline V gene. The CDR3 DNA reads TGTGCCAGCTCACGCGACTGGGGGGCGACTGAAGCTTTCTTT. The encoded protein is CASSRDWGATEAFF.

In DNA, the CDR3 is TGTGCCAGCAGCTTAGCGTGGGAACCCAGGGGGTCCCAGTACTTC. Amino acids: CASSLAWEPRGSQYF. The chain couples TRBV7-9 to TRBJ2-5; TRBD1 matches 7 bases. The CDR3 contains 15 residues. CDR1 and CDR2 from the germline V gene are SEHNR and FQNEAQ (reference sequence). The trim removed 0 bases at V and 9 bases at J, leaving 10 bases unmatched.